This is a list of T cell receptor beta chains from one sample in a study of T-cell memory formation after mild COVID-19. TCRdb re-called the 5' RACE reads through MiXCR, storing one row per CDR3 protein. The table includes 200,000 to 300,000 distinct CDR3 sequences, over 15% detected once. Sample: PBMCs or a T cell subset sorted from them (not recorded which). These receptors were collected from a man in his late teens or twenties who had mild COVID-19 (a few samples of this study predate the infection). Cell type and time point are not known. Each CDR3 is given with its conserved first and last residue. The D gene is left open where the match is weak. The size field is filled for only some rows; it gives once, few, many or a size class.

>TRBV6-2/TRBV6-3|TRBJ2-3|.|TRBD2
TGTGCCAGCAGTTCAAGGCGGGGGGGCCAGGGCACAGATACGCAGTATTTT
CASSSRRGGQGTDTQYF
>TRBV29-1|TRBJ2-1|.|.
TGCAGCGTTCGGACGGTCTCCTACAATGAGCAGTTCTTC
CSVRTVSYNEQFF
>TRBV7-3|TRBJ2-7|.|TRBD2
TGTGCCAGCAGCGTTAGCGGGGGGGCCAGTTACGAGCAGTACTTC
CASSVSGGASYEQYF
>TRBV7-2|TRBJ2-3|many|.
TGTGCCAGCAGCTCCACCGGCACAGATACGCAGTATTTT
CASSSTGTDTQYF
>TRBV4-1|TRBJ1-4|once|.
TGCGCCAGCAGCCAAGTTCCATTATCCGACGAAAAACTGTTTTTT
CASSQVPLSDEKLFF
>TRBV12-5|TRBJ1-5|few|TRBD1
TGTGCTAGTGGTGCAGGGGGTTTGCGGGCACGAATGCATTTT
CASGAGGLRARMHF
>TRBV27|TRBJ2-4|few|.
TGTGCCAGCAGATCCACGGCCCCATTAAACATTCAGTACTTC
CASRSTAPLNIQYF
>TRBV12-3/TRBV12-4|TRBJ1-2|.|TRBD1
TGTGCCAGCAGCCGGGACAGGGAGGGCTATGGCTACACCTTC
CASSRDREGYGYTF
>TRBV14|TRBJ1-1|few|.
TGTGCCAGCAGCCCCTTGGGACTGACGGACACTGAAGCTTTCTTT
CASSPLGLTDTEAFF
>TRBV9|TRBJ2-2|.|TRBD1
TGTGCCAGCAGCGTGAGGGGTCGCGGGACAGGGGGCGTCGGCGGGGAGCTGTTTTTT
CASSVRGRGTGGVGGELFF
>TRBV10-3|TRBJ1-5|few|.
TGTGCCATCAGTGAGATGGGGGAGGGTCAGCCCCAGCATTTT
CAISEMGEGQPQHF
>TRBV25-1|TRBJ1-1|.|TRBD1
TGTGCCAGCAGTGCTCGGACAGGGCACCCTGAAGCTTTCTTT
CASSARTGHPEAFF
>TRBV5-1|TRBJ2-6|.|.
TGCGCCAGCAGCCCGGACCCCTCTGGGGCCAACGTCCTGACTTTC
CASSPDPSGANVLTF
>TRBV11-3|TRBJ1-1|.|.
TGTGCCAGCAGCCCAGGCGACGGGGCGGAAGCTTTCTTT
CASSPGDGAEAFF
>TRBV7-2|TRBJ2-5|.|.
TGTGCCAGCAGCCTCCTGAGTACGGGGACCCAGTACTTC
CASSLLSTGTQYF
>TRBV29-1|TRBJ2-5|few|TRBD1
TGCAGCGTTGAACAGGGGGCTGTGGAGACCCAGTACTTC
CSVEQGAVETQYF
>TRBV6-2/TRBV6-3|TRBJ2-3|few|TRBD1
TGTGCCAGCAGTTATAACAGGGGTCCGCAGTATTTT
CASSYNRGPQYF
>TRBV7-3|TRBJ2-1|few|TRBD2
TGTGCCAGCAGCGTTAGCGGGGCCTCCAATGAGCAGTTCTTC
CASSVSGASNEQFF
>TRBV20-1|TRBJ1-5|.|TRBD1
TGCAGTGCTAGGGGGACAGGCCACAATCAGCCCCAGCATTTT
CSARGTGHNQPQHF
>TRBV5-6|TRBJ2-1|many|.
TGTGCCAGCAGCTTGGCCAAGGGATCCACCTACAATGAGCAGTTCTTC
CASSLAKGSTYNEQFF
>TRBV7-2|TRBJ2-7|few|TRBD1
TGTGCCAGCAGCTTATCATTCGGACAGGGGTACGAGCAGTACTTC
CASSLSFGQGYEQYF
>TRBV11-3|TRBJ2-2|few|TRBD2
TGTGCCAGCCGAGCGGGGCCGAACACCGGGGAGCTGTTTTTT
CASRAGPNTGELFF
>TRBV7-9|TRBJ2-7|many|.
TGTGCCAGCAGCTCCTTACCAGGTACCGAGCAGTACTTC
CASSSLPGTEQYF
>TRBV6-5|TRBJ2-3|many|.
TGTGCCAGCAGTAGTTACGGGGTGCTCACAGATACGCAGTATTTT
CASSSYGVLTDTQYF
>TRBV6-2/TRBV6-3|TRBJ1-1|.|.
TGTGCCAGCAGTTTCCGGGACCTCACTGAAGCTTTCTTT
CASSFRDLTEAFF
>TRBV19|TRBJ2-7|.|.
TGTGCCAGTAGTATTCGGGACTACGAGCAGTACTTC
CASSIRDYEQYF
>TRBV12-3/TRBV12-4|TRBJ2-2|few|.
TGTGCCAGCACGATTGGAGCCGGGGAGCTGTTTTTT
CASTIGAGELFF
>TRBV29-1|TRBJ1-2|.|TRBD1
TGCAGCGTTTACAGGGGAACTAACTATGGCTACACCTTC
CSVYRGTNYGYTF
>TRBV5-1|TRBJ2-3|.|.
TGCGCCAGCAGCTTCGGGGGCCCTAAAGATACGCAGTATTTT
CASSFGGPKDTQYF
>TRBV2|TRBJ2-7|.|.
TGTGCCAAAATAGTGGGTCGTTCAACATCCGGGCCAGGATCGTCCTACGAGCAGTACTTC
CAKIVGRSTSGPGSSYEQYF
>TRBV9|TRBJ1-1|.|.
TGTGCCAGCAGCGTCGGTGGGGGGTACACTGAAGCTTTCTTT
CASSVGGGYTEAFF
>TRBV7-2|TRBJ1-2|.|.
TGTGCCAGCAGCCAACGGGACAACAACTATGGCTACACCTTC
CASSQRDNNYGYTF
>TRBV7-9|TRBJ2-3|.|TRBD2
TGTGCCAGCAGCCCCCCGACTAGCGGGGTGAGAGATACGCAGTATTTT
CASSPPTSGVRDTQYF
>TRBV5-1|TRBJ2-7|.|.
TGCGCCAGCAGCTTGGGTTCAATATACGAGCAGTACTTC
CASSLGSIYEQYF
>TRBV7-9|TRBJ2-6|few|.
TGTGCCAGCAGCCCAATGCGCGACTCTGGGGCCAACGTCCTGACTTTC
CASSPMRDSGANVLTF
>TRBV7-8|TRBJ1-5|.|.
TGTGCCAGCAGCTTAGCCCCACAGGGAAAGAGAAATCAGCCCCAGCATTTT
CASSLAPQGKRNQPQHF
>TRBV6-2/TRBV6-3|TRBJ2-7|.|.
TGTGCCAGCAGTTTCCCGCAGGGGCCCCCCTACGAGCAGTACTTC
CASSFPQGPPYEQYF
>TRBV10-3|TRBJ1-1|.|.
TGTGCCATCAGCGGACAGCCTATGAACACTGAAGCTTTCTTT
CAISGQPMNTEAFF
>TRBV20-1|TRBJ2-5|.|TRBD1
TGCAGTGCTGGGGCAGGGGGCAAGGAGACCCAGTACTTC
CSAGAGGKETQYF
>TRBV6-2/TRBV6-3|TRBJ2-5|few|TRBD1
TGTGCCAGCAGTTCCAGGGGGAAAGAGACCCAGTACTTC
CASSSRGKETQYF
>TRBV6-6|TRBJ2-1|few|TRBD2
TGTGCCAGCAGTTATTTCCGACTAGCGGGGGGGATACTGTACAATGAGCAGTTCTTC
CASSYFRLAGGILYNEQFF
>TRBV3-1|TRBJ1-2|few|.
TGTGCCAGCAGCCAGCACGGTGGCTACACCTTC
CASSQHGGYTF
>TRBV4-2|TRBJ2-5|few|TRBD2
TGTGCCAGCAGCCAAGAGCCTAGCGGGGTCCCGGCGGAGACCCAGTACTTC
CASSQEPSGVPAETQYF
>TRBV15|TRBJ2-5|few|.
TGTGCCACCAGCAGAGACTATAAAAGGGTGTTGGAGACCCAGTACTTC
CATSRDYKRVLETQYF
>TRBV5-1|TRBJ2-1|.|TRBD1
TGCGCCAGCAGCTTGGGGACAGGGGGCTCCTACAATGAGCAGTTCTTC
CASSLGTGGSYNEQFF
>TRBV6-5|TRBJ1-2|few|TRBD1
TGTGCCAGCAGTTACGGAAACAGGGGCGGCTACACCTTC
CASSYGNRGGYTF
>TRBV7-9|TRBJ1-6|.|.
TGTGCCAGCAGCTTAGGGCTTAATTCACCCCTCCACTTT
CASSLGLNSPLHF
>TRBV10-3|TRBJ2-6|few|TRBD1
TGTGCCACCTCGGGGACAGCAACAGGGGCCAACGTCCTGACTTTC
CATSGTATGANVLTF
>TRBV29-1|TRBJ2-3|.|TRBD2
TGCAGTGGCGGGGGGGCAGATACGCAGTATTTT
CSGGGADTQYF
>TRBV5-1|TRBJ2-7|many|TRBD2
TGCGCCAGCAGCTTGAGGGTAGCGGGGGACTCCTACGAGCAGTACTTC
CASSLRVAGDSYEQYF
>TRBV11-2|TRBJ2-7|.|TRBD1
TGTGCCAGCAGCATTCCGGGACAGGGACCCTACGAGCAGTACTTC
CASSIPGQGPYEQYF
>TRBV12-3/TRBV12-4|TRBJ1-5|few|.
TGTGCCAGCACAGGGTATCGCAATCAGCCCCAGCATTTT
CASTGYRNQPQHF
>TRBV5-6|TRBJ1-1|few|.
TGTGCCAGCAGCTTGGGCCGTGGAAGAGGCACTGAAGCTTTCTTT
CASSLGRGRGTEAFF
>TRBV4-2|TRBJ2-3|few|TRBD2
TGTGCCAGCAGCCAAGTCGGCGGGGGGGAAACAGATACGCAGTATTTT
CASSQVGGGETDTQYF
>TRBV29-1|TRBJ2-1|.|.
TGCAGCGTTGAGGGGCTGGGCAATGAGCAGTTCTTC
CSVEGLGNEQFF